This TCR beta chain was found in a study of shared clonotypes between healthy human individuals (dated by TCRdb to the early 2020s). Background for the entire study: The cohort comprised two women and a few men aged 18 to 49 years. Per donor, three plates each were used for CD4 naive and CD4 memory, two for CD8 naive, and one for CD8 memory. The study deeply sequenced blood TCR repertoires of about 5 healthy adults to estimate repertoire size and the extent of clonotype sharing between individuals. Different laboratories and diverse techniques were used to prepare libraries and sequence TCR repertoires, to increase sequencing depth and limit assay-specific biases. Leukapheresis yielded between about 0.85 and 10 billion PBMCs per donor. Here is what the overall study found, with its caveats: When several donors were compared, the shared fraction of clonotypes was about 5.4% for naive CD4, approximately 3.5% for naive CD8, 2% to 2.5% for memory CD4, and less than 0.45% for memory CD8. Because the study included a small number of donors, the genetic and exposure-history diversity represented was limited. Incomplete sequencing was indicated by rarefaction of sorted-subset datasets, despite the large sequencing depth. Sampling was limited to blood, and TCR repertoires in tissue likely differ from TCR repertoires in blood. Naive subsets generally had larger estimated clonotype richness than memory subsets. Compared with non-shared clonotypes, the clonotypes found in all four sorted-subset donors had higher generation probabilities. Pairwise subsampling led to the expectation that sequencing depth would affect the degree of clonotype sharing among donors.

For the CD8 naive samples, CD45RO-negative cells were positively selected for CCR7, yielding a CD45RA+CCR7+ population from which TemRA cells were excluded. Healthy HIV-negative adults with no recently reported acute infections or vaccinations were included as donors. Every donor was a Caucasian adult residing in Nashville, Tennessee, USA. Blood was obtained by leukapheresis, after which PBMCs were separated by Ficoll-Histopaque density gradient centrifugation and cryopreserved in liquid nitrogen vapor phase. Purity and quantity of every magnetically sorted T cell population were checked by analytical flow cytometry. Genomic DNA was isolated from each sorted fraction and quantified by UV absorbance on a Nanodrop 2000c. Using the deep immunoSEQ assay, TCR CDR3 regions were amplified from genomic DNA by multiplex PCR. Extracted genomic DNA from each cell subset was spread evenly across all wells of several immunoSEQ 96-well plates, with each plate serving as a replicate. For sorted subsets, each replicate PCR was loaded with 200 ng genomic DNA, equivalent to 25,000 to 30,000 T cell genomes. The purified libraries were quantified using a Qubit 3.0 fluorometer, sized with a Bioanalyzer 2100, and then quantified again using the KAPA Library Quantification kit. Every immunoSEQ 96-well plate was sequenced on a separate single-read 150-cycle Illumina NextSeq 550 flow cell. Per the original workflow: Because only junctional sequences without quality scores were contained in the immunoSEQ output, filtering matching that applied to full-length reads could not be performed. To assign V/J genes and CDR3, sequences were annotated against IMGT germline references using PyIR, a Python wrapper for IgBLAST v1.9. Reads were filtered out if the reads had weak V/J assignments (E-value above 1e-6), no CDR3, stop codons, out-of-frame junctions, or ambiguous translated residues. A V3J clonotype was defined by an identical inferred V gene, J gene, and CDR3 amino acid sequence. To compute the percentage overlap between repertoires, the number of shared unique clonotypes was divided by the size of the smaller repertoire. RTK rarefaction, the Chao1 estimator, and Recon v2.1 estimates of unobserved clonotypes were used to assess repertoire richness. For all TCRbeta clonotypes obtained by the gDNA method from a few donors, generation probabilities were computed with OLGA. TCRdb stores this immuneACCESS table with in-frame sequences only. Part of the clones is absent; in the studies checked, under half of the shortfall reflects unresolved V genes, and no reason is known for the rest. D and trimming were read from the DNA, whereas the V and J calls and clone size are those reported in that table. The sample records around 1,900,000 clones, 80% to 95% of which are singletons. The ten largest account for about 1.7% of the sample.

CDR1 and CDR2 are drawn from the germline V gene: SQVTM, ANQGSEA. There are 14 amino acids in the CDR3, from cysteine to phenylalanine inclusive. Just CDR3 DNA is preserved here, 42 bases in frame from base 1. The V end loses 6 bases and the J end loses 4 bases, and a stretch of 18 bases separates them. As regards this clone: The antigen it binds to is not known. No base-level quality is on record; no much larger clone is a single base apart.

The receptor was isolated from a man aged 18 to 29 in good health. Some clones in this sample may be carry-over from other donors' samples. The V and J genes are TRBV29-1 and TRBJ1-2; D gene: possibly TRBD1, on 5 matching bases. The specimen sequenced was naive CD8+ T cells from PBMCs. Read against the paper, the sample's cell subset or site label means: CD45RA+CCR7+. The sequence in DNA is TGCAGCGTCTCTGATACAGGACCGATCTATGGCTACACCTTC. It encodes CSVSDTGPIYGYTF.